A single sample gave rise to the 21 T cell receptor beta chains below, sequenced in a study of shared clonotypes between healthy human individuals. Profiling relied on immunoSEQ multiplex PCR, and the TCRdb table lists in-frame clones only, not all of them. The profile shows about 2.3 million clones, 85% to 95% of them singletons. The source material was naive CD4+ T cells from PBMCs. The subset was: CD45RA+ positively selected. The source of these receptors is a man younger than 30 in good health. Some clones in this sample may be carry-over from other donors' samples.

The V call is TRBV28, the J call TRBJ1-1; tentatively, D is TRBD1 (6 bases). V lost 8 bases and J lost 2, with 12 bases in between. The CDR3 has 13 amino acids. CDR1 MDHEN and CDR2 SYDVKM come from the germline V gene. The CDR3 bases are TGTGCCAGCGCGGTGGGGGCAAACACTGAAGCTTTCTTT. Protein: CASAVGANTEAFF.

In nucleotides, the CDR3 is TGTGCCAGCAGCCCCGAACCGAGGGGACAGGGGTACTTC. Translation: CASSPEPRGQGYF. The chain is built from TRBV27 and TRBJ2-5, with 9 nucleotides matching TRBD1. CDR3 length equals 13 residues. Germline V gene sequence: CDR1 MNHEY, CDR2 SMNVEV (reference sequence). V shed 6 bases, J shed 13 bases, and the junction held 12 bases outside the gene matches.

The V call is TRBV5-4, the J call TRBJ2-1, with a possible D match to TRBD2 (6 bases). Deletions cut 0 bases from V and 5 bases from J, with 12 bases between. Per germline, CDR1 SGHNT and CDR2 YYREEE (reference sequence). The CDR3 is 15 amino acids. CDR3 bases: TGTGCCAGCAGCTTGGCGCTAGCGTCAGACAATGAGCAGTTCTTC. It yields the protein CASSLALASDNEQFF.

The gene calls are TRBV6-1 and TRBJ1-3; possibly TRBD1 for D (5 bases). CDR3 size: 15 residues. CDR1 and CDR2 (germline): MNHNS, SASEGT. Trimming removed 2 bases at V and 4 bases at J, with 12 bases between. CDR3 residues: CASSEITHRGNTIYF. As DNA, the CDR3 is TGTGCCAGCAGTGAAATCACCCACAGGGGAAACACCATATATTTT.

The chain employs TRBV2 and TRBJ2-5; 12 bases are a match to TRBD2. Germline V CDR1 and CDR2: SNHLY, FYNNEI. CDR3 length: 17 residues. The V segment lost 6 bases and the J segment 5 bases; nucleotides outside the gene matches: 13. The chain's CDR3 is CASSYGRTSGNMETQYF. CDR3 DNA sequence: TGTGCCAGCAGCTACGGACGGACTAGCGGGAATATGGAGACCCAGTACTTC.

CDR3 loop: CASSTSLGRGRYEQYF. CDR3 coding DNA: TGTGCCAGTAGTACTTCTTTAGGGAGGGGGAGATACGAGCAGTACTTC. The gene calls are TRBV19 and TRBJ2-7, with D possibly being TRBD2 (7 bases). Germline V gene lookup returns CDR1 LNHDA and CDR2 SQIVND (reference sequence). V lost 4 bases and J 4 bases, leaving 20 bases between the germline ends. The CDR3 extends over 16 amino acids.

The chain has TRBV11-3 and TRBJ2-7; a possible D gene is TRBD2 (6 bases). Trimming removed 5 bases from V and 5 bases from J, with 10 bases in between. Per germline, CDR1 SGHNT and CDR2 YENEEA. The CDR3 extends over 12 amino acids. This CDR3 reads CASSGGGDEQYF. The CDR3 DNA is TGTGCCAGCAGCGGAGGAGGGGACGAGCAGTACTTC.

V and J are TRBV18 and TRBJ1-2, with 9 bases identical to TRBD1. From germline, CDR1 is KGHSH and CDR2 LQKENI. The J segment lost 11 bases and the V segment lost 6 bases, leaving 13 bases of the junction unmatched. The CDR3 runs 14 residues. In DNA, the CDR3 is TGTGCCAGCTCCCGGGACAGGGAAGAAGGACGGTACACCTTC. Residues: CASSRDREEGRYTF.

The chain uses TRBV28 and TRBJ2-7; 9 bases agree with TRBD1. With 8 bases clipped from V and 1 base from J, the junction kept 6 bases outside the gene matches. This CDR3 has 14 amino acids. Germline V gene sequence: CDR1 MDHEN, CDR2 SYDVKM. CDR3 sequence (DNA): TGTGCCAGCTACCGACAGGGGGGATCCTACGAGCAGTACTTC. It encodes CASYRQGGSYEQYF.

V and J are TRBV18 and TRBJ2-2; no clear D gene. Germline values: CDR1 KGHSH, CDR2 LQKENI. The length of the CDR3 is 16 residues. Trimming pared 2 bases from V and 4 bases from J, leaving 14 bases between. The CDR3 DNA reads as TGTGCCAGCTCACCAAATGAACTGAGAGGCACCGGGGAGCTGTTTTTT. Its translation: CASSPNELRGTGELFF.

Only one count was recorded for this clone. This sequence joins TRBV30 and TRBJ2-3, with a weak D call TRBD2 (6 bases). Looked up from germline, CDR1 is GTSNPN and CDR2 is SVGIG (reference sequence). V was trimmed by 5 bases and J by 2 bases, leaving 17 bases between them. This CDR3 has 15 residues. The CDR3 DNA sequence: TGTGCCTGGGCTCGGGCCCGGGGGACCACAGATACGCAGTATTTT. It is translated as CAWARARGTTDTQYF.

The chain recombines TRBV6-5 with TRBJ1-5; possibly TRBD1 for D (6 bases). CDR3 length: 15 amino acids. Trimming cost V 11 bases and J 4 bases, with 21 bases left between them. Germline V gives CDR1 MNHEY, CDR2 SVGAGI. The CDR3 loop is CADPGAGRGNQPQHF. The CDR3 DNA follows: TGTGCCGATCCAGGGGCAGGGAGAGGGAATCAGCCCCAGCATTTT.

The CDR3 loop is CASSQSSTGGTGNTIYF. CDR3 nucleotides: TGCGCCAGCAGCCAATCATCGACAGGGGGAACTGGAAACACCATATATTTT. This sequence joins TRBV4-1 and TRBJ1-3; TRBD1 agrees at 9 bases. The length of the CDR3 is 17 residues. Per germline, CDR1 MGHRA and CDR2 YSYEKL. Losses at the gene ends were 2 bases for V and 2 bases for J; bases not matched to a gene: 7.

The chain joins TRBV25-1 to TRBJ2-3; D is perhaps TRBD1 or TRBD2 (5 bases each). Germline loops: CDR1 MGHDK, CDR2 SYGVNS. CDR3 length equals 14 residues. The ends were cut back, 6 bases at V and 5 bases at J, with 15 bases in the middle. CDR3 residues: CASRARGAGDTQYF. The CDR3 DNA follows: TGTGCCAGCAGGGCGCGAGGGGCCGGAGATACGCAGTATTTT.

V gene TRBV15 combines with J gene TRBJ1-4; D might be TRBD1 (5 bases). The V end was cut by 3 bases, the J end by 4 bases, with 12 bases between. This CDR3 has 15 amino acids. Germline V gene sequence: CDR1 LNHNV, CDR2 YYDKDF (reference sequence). This CDR3 reads CATSRQGDVNEKLFF. The CDR3 region has the DNA TGTGCCACCAGCAGGCAAGGGGATGTTAATGAAAAACTGTTTTTT.

This sequence joins TRBV2 and TRBJ2-1, with D uncertain. The germline CDR1 and CDR2 sequences are SNHLY and FYNNEI. CDR3 length: 14 residues. V was pared by 10 bases and J by 3 bases, with 16 bases between. The CDR3 nucleotides read TGTGCCACCAATTACCATACGAACTACAATGAGCAGTTCTTC. Protein sequence: CATNYHTNYNEQFF. The full variable domain, completed using reference TRBV2 and TRBJ2-1, is EPEVTQTPSHQVTQMGQEVILRCVPISNHLYFYWYRQILGQKVEFLVSFYNNEISEKSEIFDDQFSVERPDGSNFTLKIRSTKLEDSAMYFCATNYHTNYNEQFFGPGTRLTVL.

This sequence joins TRBV6-6 and TRBJ2-1; 10 nucleotides align to TRBD2. The CDR3 is made up of 16 amino acids. Looked up from germline, CDR1 is MNHNY and CDR2 is SVGAGI (reference sequence). V lost 2 bases and J lost 10; bases outside the gene matches: 11. The CDR3 spells CASSYNLAGVPWEQFF. In nucleotides, the CDR3 is TGTGCCAGCAGTTACAATCTAGCGGGAGTACCATGGGAGCAGTTCTTC.

The rearrangement links TRBV28 to TRBJ1-1; no clear D gene. V lost 4 bases and J 0 bases, leaving 6 bases between the germline ends. Germline V gene lookup returns CDR1 MDHEN and CDR2 SYDVKM. CDR3 length: 13 residues. The CDR3 here is CASSYDVNTEAFF. CDR3 sequence (DNA): TGTGCCAGCAGTTATGACGTGAACACTGAAGCTTTCTTT.

The chain joins TRBV27 to TRBJ2-1, with D tentatively TRBD1 or TRBD2 (8 bases each). V lost 5 bases, J lost 6 bases, and 23 bases lay in between. Per the germline V gene, CDR1 is MNHEY and CDR2 is SMNVEV (reference sequence). The CDR3 is made up of 17 amino acids. The CDR3 region has the DNA TGTGCCAGCAGTCCCCGACAGGGGACTAGGGGGGTCAATGAGCAGTTCTTC. This codes for CASSPRQGTRGVNEQFF.

The chain is built from TRBV9 and TRBJ1-1; the D gene is possibly TRBD1 (5 bases). V was shortened by 3 bases and J by 4 bases, with 19 bases between the two germline ends. The CDR3 totals 16 residues. Germline V gene lookup returns CDR1 SGDLS and CDR2 YYNGEE. CDR3 loop: CASSAGLQGEGTEAFF. The CDR3 bases are TGTGCCAGCAGCGCCGGGCTCCAGGGAGAAGGCACTGAAGCTTTCTTT.

This chain joins TRBV28 and TRBJ2-1; D is ambiguous. This CDR3 contains 13 residues. Germline-derived CDR1 and CDR2 are MDHEN and SYDVKM. Between the trimmed V and J ends, which lost 5 bases and 10 bases, there was a span of 15 bases. This chain's CDR3 is CASSPTRNREQFF. Written as DNA, the CDR3 is TGTGCCAGCAGTCCTACACGGAATCGGGAGCAGTTCTTC.